A single sample gave rise to the 28 T cell receptor beta chains below, sequenced in a study of T cells after yellow fever vaccination. TCRdb recomputed calls from the 5' RACE reads with MiXCR, one row per CDR3 protein. The table records 200,000 to 300,000 distinct CDR3 sequences, around 7% of them present only once. Specimen: CD4+ T cells sorted from PBMCs, collected 15 days after the yellow fever booster vaccination. The receptors originated from a man under 40 who received the YFV17D yellow fever vaccine.

This clonotype was seen a few times. The chain employs TRBV29-1 and TRBJ1-1; a weak D match, TRBD1 (5 bases). In germline, CDR1 is SQVTM, CDR2 ANQGSEA. Trimming shortened V by 5 bases and J by 6 bases, and 10 bases separated the two germline ends. The CDR3 is 11 amino acids. Here the CDR3 reads CSVRGIAEAFF. The CDR3 DNA follows: TGCAGCGTTCGGGGGATCGCTGAAGCTTTCTTT.

A few counts support this clonotype. The chain combines TRBV5-1 with TRBJ2-7; D is tentatively TRBD1 or TRBD2 (5 bases each). Germline V lookup: CDR1 SGHRS, CDR2 YFSETQ. This CDR3 region has 14 residues. Trimming stripped 0 bases from V and 7 bases from J, with 14 bases between. CDR3 coding DNA: TGCGCCAGCAGCTTGGTACGGGGCCAGGGAGAGCAGTACTTC. Protein: CASSLVRGQGEQYF.

This clonotype was counted only a few times. In DNA, the CDR3 is TGTGCCACCAGCGCTCGGGGGGGACACCGGGTGGATGAGCAGTTCTTC. It codes for CATSARGGHRVDEQFF. The chain joins TRBV24-1 to TRBJ2-1; TRBD2 agrees at 8 bases. This CDR3 region has 16 residues. V lost 7 bases and J lost 8; bases outside the gene matches: 15. The germline CDR1 and CDR2 sequences are KGHDR and SFDVKD.

The chain uses TRBV28 and TRBJ2-3; 10 bases are shared with TRBD1. The CDR3 has 13 residues. CDR1 and CDR2 (germline): MDHEN, SYDVKM. V gave up 10 bases and J gave up 4 bases; unmatched junction bases: 5. CDR3 loop: CAIGTGVPDTQYF. For the CDR3, the DNA is TGTGCCATCGGGACAGGGGTTCCAGATACGCAGTATTTT.

This clonotype was seen only a few times. V usage is TRBV29-1 and J usage is TRBJ2-3, with D unclear. This CDR3 has 11 residues. Trimming cost V 0 bases and J 2 bases, with 0 bases left between them. The germline V gene encodes CDR1 SQVTM and CDR2 ANQGSEA. The CDR3 sequence is CSVEDTDTQYF. CDR3 DNA sequence: TGCAGCGTTGAAGACACAGATACGCAGTATTTT.

This clonotype was seen more than once but under ten times. The chain is built from TRBV4-3 and TRBJ2-3; the D gene is possibly TRBD2 (5 bases). The CDR3 is 16 residues long. Trimming took 4 bases from V and 1 from J, leaving 15 bases between them. CDR1 is LGHNA and CDR2 is YSLEER in the germline V gene. DNA of the CDR3: TGCGCCAGCAGCCGAACGATGAGGGTGGGCACAGATACGCAGTATTTT. Its translation: CASSRTMRVGTDTQYF.

This sequence joins TRBV5-1 and TRBJ2-1; 10 nucleotides agree with TRBD2. The CDR3 consists of 14 residues. Germline values: CDR1 SGHRS, CDR2 YFSETQ. The V segment lost 4 bases and the J segment 7 bases; nucleotides outside the gene matches: 5. CDR3 loop: CASSPPSGGNEQFF. CDR3 in DNA: TGCGCCAGCAGCCCGCCTAGCGGGGGAAATGAGCAGTTCTTC.

This clonotype occurred a few times. The genes are TRBV7-3 and TRBJ2-3, with unresolved D. V was trimmed by 5 bases and J by 0 bases, leaving 12 bases between them. The germline CDR1 and CDR2 sequences are SGHTA and FQGTGA. The CDR3 sequence is 15 residues long. The CDR3 nucleotides are TGTGCCAGCAGCCCTACCCGCGATAGCACAGATACGCAGTATTTT. This sequence encodes CASSPTRDSTDTQYF.

The chain has TRBV7-2 and TRBJ2-1, with unresolved D. This CDR3 has 15 residues. Looked up from germline, CDR1 is SGHTA and CDR2 is FQGNSA. With 1 base removed from V and 4 bases from J, the gap between germline ends came to 11 bases. DNA for the CDR3: TGTGCCAGCAGCTTAGGGACGGGCCCTTACAATGAGCAGTTCTTC. This sequence encodes CASSLGTGPYNEQFF.

This clonotype was seen only a few times. The rearrangement links TRBV11-1 to TRBJ1-2, with D maybe TRBD1 (6 bases). This CDR3 is 18 amino acids long. The germline V and J ends were trimmed by 5 bases and 2 bases, with 24 bases remaining between them. The V gene's germline CDR1 is SGHAT and CDR2 FQDESV (reference sequence). The CDR3 bases are TGTGCCAGCAGCCAAGCGACAGGCGACCACTTCCGAAACTATGGCTACACCTTC. This sequence encodes CASSQATGDHFRNYGYTF.

Notes on this clonotype: Its ends do not fully match the called genes, so a read error is possible. The V gene is TRBV13, the J gene TRBJ2-3, with D tentatively TRBD1 (6 bases). The CDR3 has 15 amino acids. In germline, CDR1 is PRHDT, CDR2 FYEKMQ (reference sequence). The CDR3 loop reads CASSRPTGSRDTQYF. CDR3 sequence (DNA): TGTGCCAGCAGCCGACCTACAGGGAGCAGAGATACGCAGTATTTT.

The sample holds many counts of this clonotype. This rearrangement joins TRBV5-1 to TRBJ1-5; 9 nucleotides agree with TRBD1. Germline CDR1 SGHRS, CDR2 YFSETQ. J gave up 6 bases and V 4 bases, and 8 bases lay outside the gene matches. CDR3 length: 15 amino acids. The CDR3 spells CASSQGQGPGQPQHF. CDR3 sequence (DNA): TGCGCCAGCAGCCAGGGACAGGGTCCTGGTCAGCCCCAGCATTTT.

This clonotype was recorded a few times. The rearrangement joins TRBV29-1 to TRBJ2-1; unclear D gene. Germline V gives CDR1 SQVTM, CDR2 ANQGSEA. The CDR3 length is 11 residues. V was cut by 7 bases and J by 10 bases, with 14 bases left in between. This CDR3 reads CSAHLPAEQFF. CDR3 sequence (DNA): TGCAGCGCCCACCTCCCCGCGGAGCAGTTCTTC.

This clonotype was detected ten times or more. The V gene is TRBV20-1, the J gene TRBJ2-2, with 9 bases aligning to TRBD1. V lost 3 bases to trimming and J lost 7 bases; unmatched junction nucleotides: 6. This CDR3 is built from 14 residues. CDR1 is DFQATT, CDR2 SNEGSKA, per germline (reference sequence). CDR3 coding DNA: TGCAGTGCTAGTACGGGACAGGGAATCGGGGAGCTGTTTTTT. This sequence encodes CSASTGQGIGELFF.

The table lists this clonotype with a few counts. The chain carries TRBV5-1 and TRBJ2-7; no reliable D call. CDR1 and CDR2 (germline): SGHRS, YFSETQ. The CDR3 covers 15 residues. Trimming took 0 bases from V and 2 from J, leaving 12 bases between them. The CDR3 DNA reads as TGCGCCAGCAGCTTGGCAACAGAGAAGACCTACGAGCAGTACTTC. Amino acids: CASSLATEKTYEQYF.

The chain joins TRBV20-1 to TRBJ2-2; 9 bases are a match to TRBD2. V shed 3 bases and J 1 base; nucleotides not matched to a gene: 3. CDR1 DFQATT and CDR2 SNEGSKA come from the germline V gene (reference sequence). The CDR3 is 15 amino acids. CDR3 in DNA: TGCAGTGCTAGCCTAGCGGGACGGAACACCGGGGAGCTGTTTTTT. This encodes CSASLAGRNTGELFF.

A few counts support this clonotype. V gene TRBV12-3 or TRBV12-4 combines with J gene TRBJ2-5; D remains ambiguous. V was shortened by 8 bases and J by 6 bases, with 22 bases between the two germline ends. CDR3 length equals 15 residues. CDR3 sequence reads: CASAPTVGGGKTQYF. DNA of the CDR3: TGTGCCAGCGCCCCCACAGTCGGTGGTGGGAAGACCCAGTACTTC.

This clonotype has at least ten counts. This sequence joins TRBV10-3 and TRBJ2-3; D ambiguous. The CDR3 runs 13 residues. Trimming shortened V by 9 bases and J by 0 bases, and 10 bases separated the two germline ends. The V gene's germline CDR1 is ENHRY and CDR2 SYGVKD. This CDR3 reads CAIRLPSTDTQYF. The CDR3 DNA reads as TGTGCCATACGCTTACCAAGCACAGATACGCAGTATTTT.

This clonotype was counted only a few times. V usage is TRBV3-1 and J usage is TRBJ1-1, with D possibly TRBD1 on 6 matching bases. Germline V CDR1 and CDR2: LGHDT, YNNKEL (reference sequence). CDR3 length equals 16 residues. The V end was cut by 6 bases, the J end by 10 bases, with 27 bases between. DNA for the CDR3: TGTGCCAGCAGGGAGTCCGCTACCCCCGGAGAGGGGGGAGCTTTCTTT. This gives the protein CASRESATPGEGGAFF.

The genes are TRBV7-2 and TRBJ2-6; D unresolved. V was clipped by 5 bases and J by 0 bases, with 11 bases between them. There are 16 residues in the CDR3. Germline V CDR1 and CDR2: SGHTA, FQGNSA. CDR3 sequence: CASSPDGTSGANVLTF. CDR3 DNA sequence: TGTGCCAGCAGCCCGGACGGTACCTCTGGGGCCAACGTCCTGACTTTC. The complete variable domain, with remaining parts taken from reference TRBV7-2 and TRBJ2-6, reads GAGVSQSPSNKVTEKGKDVELRCDPISGHTALYWYRQSLGQGLEFLIYFQGNSAPDKSGLPSDRFSAERTGGSVSTLTIQRTQQEDSAVYLCASSPDGTSGANVLTFGAGSRLTVL.

The chain is built from TRBV11-2 and TRBJ2-3; 16 nucleotides line up with TRBD2. Trimming removed 5 bases from V and 6 bases from J; junction bases left unmatched: 14. Germline loops: CDR1 SGHAT, CDR2 FQNNGV. This CDR3 spans 19 amino acids. The CDR3 DNA reads as TGTGCCAGCAGCGGAAACCCTCCGGGACTAGCGGGGGGGCGGGATACGCAGTATTTT. Its translation is CASSGNPPGLAGGRDTQYF.

This chain connects TRBV10-3 to TRBJ2-3; D is unclear. V lost 7 bases and J 6 bases, leaving 17 bases between the germline ends. Germline-derived CDR1 and CDR2 are ENHRY and SYGVKD. The CDR3 has 14 residues. CDR3 amino acids: CAITPFAESDTQYF. The CDR3 DNA reads as TGTGCCATCACTCCGTTCGCTGAGTCGGATACGCAGTATTTT.

The CDR3 nucleotides are TGTGCCAGCGGATCTCGTGGCGGGAGTTGGGCAGATACGCAGTATTTT. It yields the protein CASGSRGGSWADTQYF. The chain recombines TRBV7-6 with TRBJ2-3, with TRBD2 matching over 7 bases. The CDR3 contains 16 residues. The V gene end was trimmed by 8 bases and the J gene end by 4 bases; junction bases not matched to a gene: 15. Germline V gives CDR1 SGHVS, CDR2 FNYEAQ. The full variable domain, completed using reference TRBV7-6 and TRBJ2-3, is GAGVSQSPRYKVTKRGQDVALRCDPISGHVSLYWYRQALGQGPEFLTYFNYEAQQDKSGLPNDRFSAERPEGSISTLTIQRTEQRDSAMYRCASGSRGGSWADTQYFGPGTRLTVL.

This clonotype occurred a few times. The chain uses TRBV4-3 and TRBJ2-7; tentative D call: TRBD2 (5 bases). Between the trimmed V and J ends, which lost 0 bases and 2 bases, there was a span of 11 bases. There are 15 residues in the CDR3. Germline-derived CDR1 and CDR2 are LGHNA and YSLEER. The CDR3 DNA is TGCGCCAGCAGCCAAGAAACGCGGGCCGCCTACGAGCAGTACTTC. It yields the protein CASSQETRAAYEQYF.

This clonotype has a handful of counts. The chain has TRBV18 and TRBJ2-7; D perhaps matches TRBD1 (6 bases). This CDR3 region has 14 residues. Germline values: CDR1 KGHSH, CDR2 LQKENI. Trimming removed 0 bases at V and 2 bases at J, with 8 bases between. The CDR3 DNA is TGTGCCAGCTCACCACCCACAGGGACCTACGAGCAGTACTTC. It codes for CASSPPTGTYEQYF. Together with reference TRBV18 and TRBJ2-7, the CDR3 gives the full variable domain: NAGVMQNPRHLVRRRGQEARLRCSPMKGHSHVYWYRQLPEEGLKFMVYLQKENIIDESGMPKERFSAEFPKEGPSILRIQQVVRGDSAAYFCASSPPTGTYEQYFGPGTRLTVT.

CDR3 residues: CSARGSSKDTQYF. The CDR3 region has the DNA TGCAGTGCTAGAGGGAGTTCTAAAGATACGCAGTATTTT. This chain connects TRBV20-1 to TRBJ2-3; no firm D call. CDR1 is DFQATT and CDR2 is SNEGSKA in the germline V gene (reference sequence). Deletions cut 1 base from V and 5 bases from J, with 10 bases between. The CDR3 is 13 amino acids.

The genes are TRBV5-1 and TRBJ2-1, with 8 nucleotides matching TRBD2. The germline V gene has CDR1 SGHRS and CDR2 YFSETQ. The CDR3 spans 17 residues. Trimming removed 5 bases from V and 0 bases from J; junction bases left unmatched: 10. For the CDR3, the DNA is TGCGCCAGCAGAAGGCTAGCGGGTACTCACTCCTACAATGAGCAGTTCTTC. As protein: CASRRLAGTHSYNEQFF.

V and J are TRBV29-1 and TRBJ2-5; D is perhaps TRBD2 (6 bases). This CDR3 comprises 13 residues. The V and J ends lost 7 bases and 4 bases respectively, with 16 bases between them. CDR1 is SQVTM and CDR2 is ANQGSEA in the germline V gene. The CDR3 DNA follows: TGCAGCGCACTTACAAGGAGGGTAGAGACCCAGTACTTC. As protein: CSALTRRVETQYF.